This is a list of T cell receptor beta chains from one sample in a study of cytomegalovirus exposure and HLA in healthy donors. Some clones are missing from TCRdb's copy, which holds only in-frame ones; the method was immunoSEQ multiplex PCR. In all, the sample yields about 160,000 clones. The sample was PBMCs. All receptors come from an older woman in good health and CMV-seronegative. Each CDR3 is given with its conserved first and last residue. The D gene is left open where the match is weak.

D gene: .; J gene: TRBJ1-2; V gene: TRBV9; CDR3 DNA: TGTGCCAGCAGCGTAGGGGGGGGCAGAGACTATGGCTACACCTTC; CDR3 protein: CASSVGGGRDYGYTF
D gene: .; J gene: TRBJ2-7; V gene: TRBV5-1; CDR3 DNA: TGCGCCAGCAGCCAAGGAGGGACAGCCTTTGGGTACGAGCAGTACTTC; CDR3 protein: CASSQGGTAFGYEQYF
D gene: TRBD2; J gene: TRBJ2-1; V gene: TRBV7-8; CDR3 DNA: TGTGCCAGCAGCTTTCAGCGCGTTATAGGACTAGCGCGCAATGAGCAGTTCTTC; CDR3 protein: CASSFQRVIGLARNEQFF
D gene: TRBD1; J gene: TRBJ2-6; V gene: TRBV29-1; CDR3 DNA: TGCAGCGCCCGACAGGGTTGGTCTGGGGCCAACGTCCTGACTTTC; CDR3 protein: CSARQGWSGANVLTF
D gene: .; J gene: TRBJ1-1; V gene: TRBV10-3; CDR3 DNA: TGTGCCATCAGTGGCCAGGGGAACACTGGAGCTTTCTTT; CDR3 protein: CAISGQGNTGAFF
D gene: .; J gene: TRBJ2-2; V gene: TRBV27; CDR3 DNA: TGTGCCAGCAGTTTATGGGGGGGCGGCTCGAACACCGGGGAGCTGTTTTTT; CDR3 protein: CASSLWGGGSNTGELFF
D gene: .; J gene: TRBJ2-1; V gene: TRBV19; CDR3 DNA: TGTGCCAGTAGGGCACCGGGATTCTCCTACAATGAGCAGTTCTTC; CDR3 protein: CASRAPGFSYNEQFF
D gene: TRBD1; J gene: TRBJ1-5; V gene: TRBV11-3; CDR3 DNA: TGTGCCAGCAGCCCGGGACAGGGAAGGGATCAGCCCCAGCATTTT; CDR3 protein: CASSPGQGRDQPQHF
D gene: TRBD1; J gene: TRBJ1-2; V gene: TRBV7-9; CDR3 DNA: TGTGCCAGAACGAAAATCGGGGACAGGGTCTATGGCTACACCTTC; CDR3 protein: CARTKIGDRVYGYTF
D gene: .; J gene: TRBJ1-6; V gene: TRBV10-3; CDR3 DNA: TGTGCCATCAGTAACCTCCGGGACTCATATTCACCCCTCCACTTT; CDR3 protein: CAISNLRDSYSPLHF
D gene: .; J gene: TRBJ2-3; V gene: TRBV7-3; CDR3 DNA: TGTGCCAGCAGCTCGCAGAGCACAGATACGCAGTATTTT; CDR3 protein: CASSSQSTDTQYF
D gene: .; J gene: TRBJ2-7; V gene: TRBV7-9; CDR3 DNA: TGTGCCAGCAGCTCGACCCTTACAGGGCACCCCTACGAGCAGTACTTC; CDR3 protein: CASSSTLTGHPYEQYF
D gene: .; J gene: TRBJ2-7; V gene: TRBV5-1; CDR3 DNA: TGCGCCAGCAGCTTGGTCGCGGGTTCCTACGAGCAGTACTTC; CDR3 protein: CASSLVAGSYEQYF
D gene: .; J gene: TRBJ2-5; V gene: TRBV7-2; CDR3 DNA: TGTGCCAGCAGCTTAGGTGGGGGGGCTGGGGAGACCCAGTACTTC; CDR3 protein: CASSLGGGAGETQYF
D gene: .; J gene: TRBJ1-2; V gene: TRBV2; CDR3 DNA: TGTGCCAGCAGTGTAGGGGGAGTTGGCTACACCTTC; CDR3 protein: CASSVGGVGYTF
D gene: TRBD1; J gene: TRBJ1-5; V gene: TRBV2; CDR3 DNA: TGTGCCAGCAGCTTGGACAGGGCGGGCAATCAGCCCCAGCATTTT; CDR3 protein: CASSLDRAGNQPQHF
D gene: TRBD1; J gene: TRBJ1-2; V gene: TRBV11-2; CDR3 DNA: TGTGCCAGCAGCTTGACAGGGGGCCTTGGCTACACCTTC; CDR3 protein: CASSLTGGLGYTF